These T cell receptor beta chains were read from a single sample in a study of T cell responses to AZD1222 COVID-19 vaccine. Repertoires were generated with immunoSEQ multiplex PCR, while TCRdb's copy carries only in-frame clones and drops some. The table has about 270,000 clones, 90% to 95% seen once. This sample comprised peripheral blood, obtained 28 days after the second AZD1222 dose. All receptors come from an adult who received the AZD1222 COVID-19 vaccine. CDR3s include the opening cysteine and the closing phenylalanine or tryptophan. Each record gives: J gene, D gene, clone size, V gene, CDR3 DNA, CDR3 protein. D genes are given only for firm matches. The size entry is marked missing in some rows and otherwise reads once, few, many or a size class.

J gene: TRBJ2-7
D gene: TRBD1
clone size: -
V gene: TRBV6-5
CDR3 DNA: TGTGCCAGCAGTTCGCCGGGACAGGGAAACGAGCAGTACTTC
CDR3 protein: CASSSPGQGNEQYF

J gene: TRBJ1-2
D gene: TRBD1
clone size: -
V gene: TRBV5-1
CDR3 DNA: TGCGCCAGCAGCCGGTCCACTCGGGACAGGGGTGGCTACACCTTC
CDR3 protein: CASSRSTRDRGGYTF

J gene: TRBJ2-7
D gene: TRBD1
clone size: -
V gene: TRBV5-5
CDR3 DNA: TGTGCCAGCAGCTTGTTCGGGACAGAGTACGAGCAGTACTTC
CDR3 protein: CASSLFGTEYEQYF

J gene: TRBJ1-1
D gene: -
clone size: -
V gene: TRBV6-2/TRBV6-3
CDR3 DNA: TGTGCCAGCAGCCCCCGCAGGATGAACACTGAAGCTTTCTTT
CDR3 protein: CASSPRRMNTEAFF

J gene: TRBJ2-7
D gene: TRBD1
clone size: -
V gene: TRBV24-1
CDR3 DNA: TGTGCCACCAGTGATGGCCAGGGGGAAACCTACGAGCAGTACTTC
CDR3 protein: CATSDGQGETYEQYF

J gene: TRBJ1-6
D gene: -
clone size: -
V gene: TRBV19
CDR3 DNA: TGTGCCAGTAGGGTCGGATATAATTCACCCCTCCACTTT
CDR3 protein: CASRVGYNSPLHF

J gene: TRBJ1-3
D gene: -
clone size: -
V gene: TRBV5-5
CDR3 DNA: TGTGCCAGCAGCGCAGTAGACAGAATATCTGGAAACACCATATATTTT
CDR3 protein: CASSAVDRISGNTIYF

J gene: TRBJ1-5
D gene: -
clone size: -
V gene: TRBV5-6
CDR3 DNA: TGTGCCAGCAGCTTCTCCAATAGCAATCAGCCCCAGCATTTT
CDR3 protein: CASSFSNSNQPQHF

J gene: TRBJ1-5
D gene: -
clone size: -
V gene: TRBV2
CDR3 DNA: TGTGCCAGCACGGGGTATCGGAGCAATCAGCCCCAGCATTTT
CDR3 protein: CASTGYRSNQPQHF

J gene: TRBJ2-7
D gene: -
clone size: -
V gene: TRBV12-5
CDR3 DNA: TGTGCTAGTGTTCTCCGGGACGGAGAGTACTTC
CDR3 protein: CASVLRDGEYF

J gene: TRBJ2-3
D gene: -
clone size: -
V gene: TRBV2
CDR3 DNA: TGTGCCAGCAGTGAGGGCGAACTCCCCTGGGATACGCAGTATTTT
CDR3 protein: CASSEGELPWDTQYF

J gene: TRBJ2-3
D gene: -
clone size: -
V gene: TRBV3-1/TRBV3-2
CDR3 DNA: TGTGCCAGCTCAGGCGGACCCTCGAAGGCAGATACGCAGTATTTT
CDR3 protein: CASSGGPSKADTQYF

J gene: TRBJ2-7
D gene: TRBD1
clone size: -
V gene: TRBV7-3
CDR3 DNA: TGTGCCAGCAGCTTAGGACAGGTTCCCACCTACGAGCAGTACTTC
CDR3 protein: CASSLGQVPTYEQYF

J gene: TRBJ2-7
D gene: TRBD2
clone size: -
V gene: TRBV28
CDR3 DNA: TGTGCCAGCAGCCCCGGGACTAGCGGGAGGGCCATCACCCGCGAGCAGTACTTC
CDR3 protein: CASSPGTSGRAITREQYF

J gene: TRBJ1-2
D gene: -
clone size: -
V gene: TRBV29-1
CDR3 DNA: TGCAGCGTCGAGGACGGAGGCCTCTATGGGGGCTACACCTTC
CDR3 protein: CSVEDGGLYGGYTF

J gene: TRBJ1-1
D gene: TRBD1
clone size: once
V gene: TRBV19
CDR3 DNA: TGTGCCAGTAGTCCCAGGGGGTCTACAGGCACTGAAGCTTTCTTT
CDR3 protein: CASSPRGSTGTEAFF

J gene: TRBJ2-1
D gene: TRBD2
clone size: -
V gene: TRBV3-1/TRBV3-2
CDR3 DNA: TGTGCCAGCAGCCCGAGCGGGGGGCCCTACAATGAGCAGTTCTTC
CDR3 protein: CASSPSGGPYNEQFF

J gene: TRBJ1-5
D gene: -
clone size: -
V gene: TRBV7-2
CDR3 DNA: TGTGCCAGCAGCTTACGTTTGGGCAATCAGCCCCAGCATTTT
CDR3 protein: CASSLRLGNQPQHF

J gene: TRBJ1-1
D gene: -
clone size: -
V gene: TRBV14
CDR3 DNA: TGTGCCAGCAGCCAAGAGCGGTTGACTGAAGCTTTCTTT
CDR3 protein: CASSQERLTEAFF

J gene: TRBJ1-5
D gene: -
clone size: -
V gene: TRBV5-1
CDR3 DNA: TGCGCCAGCAGCTTCTCTCCAGGGAATCAGCCCCAGCATTTT
CDR3 protein: CASSFSPGNQPQHF

J gene: TRBJ1-2
D gene: TRBD1
clone size: -
V gene: TRBV7-9
CDR3 DNA: TGTGCCAGCAGCTTAGCGAAGGCAGGGGGTGGCTACACCTTC
CDR3 protein: CASSLAKAGGGYTF

J gene: TRBJ2-5
D gene: -
clone size: -
V gene: TRBV7-2
CDR3 DNA: TGTGCCAGCAGCCGGGTCCTGGGGTTACAAGAGACCCAGTACTTC
CDR3 protein: CASSRVLGLQETQYF

J gene: TRBJ1-1
D gene: -
clone size: -
V gene: TRBV7-3
CDR3 DNA: TGTGCCAGCAGCATTGGGGCGGGCGTGAGAGCTTTCTTT
CDR3 protein: CASSIGAGVRAFF

J gene: TRBJ1-6
D gene: -
clone size: -
V gene: TRBV5-4
CDR3 DNA: TGTGCCAGCAGATGGGACCAAAATTCACCCCTCCACTTT
CDR3 protein: CASRWDQNSPLHF

J gene: TRBJ1-1
D gene: -
clone size: -
V gene: TRBV6-5
CDR3 DNA: TGTGCCAGCGGGCGGAACACTGAAGCTTTCTTT
CDR3 protein: CASGRNTEAFF

J gene: TRBJ2-2
D gene: -
clone size: -
V gene: TRBV7-2
CDR3 DNA: TGTGCCAGCAGCCCTCTTAGGAACACCGGGGAGCTGTTTTTT
CDR3 protein: CASSPLRNTGELFF

J gene: TRBJ2-1
D gene: -
clone size: -
V gene: TRBV3-1/TRBV3-2
CDR3 DNA: TGTGCCAGCAGCAAAATAGCGAGCTCCTACAATGAGCAGTTCTTC
CDR3 protein: CASSKIASSYNEQFF

J gene: TRBJ1-2
D gene: -
clone size: -
V gene: TRBV15
CDR3 DNA: TGTGCCACCAGCTCCGGGAACTATGGCTACACCTTC
CDR3 protein: CATSSGNYGYTF

J gene: TRBJ1-1
D gene: -
clone size: -
V gene: TRBV18
CDR3 DNA: TGTGCCAGCTCACCTGGACGGATTGACACTGAAGCTTTCTTT
CDR3 protein: CASSPGRIDTEAFF

J gene: TRBJ1-1
D gene: -
clone size: -
V gene: TRBV29-1
CDR3 DNA: TGCAGCGTCCAAACAGGCCCTGGGACTGAAGCTTTCTTT
CDR3 protein: CSVQTGPGTEAFF

J gene: TRBJ2-5
D gene: TRBD2
clone size: -
V gene: TRBV6-4
CDR3 DNA: TGTGCCAGCACCCCCGGGACTAGGCAAGAGACCCAGTACTTC
CDR3 protein: CASTPGTRQETQYF

J gene: TRBJ2-2
D gene: -
clone size: -
V gene: TRBV2
CDR3 DNA: TGTGCCAGCAGTGTGGTCCCGTACGGGGAGCTGTTTTTT
CDR3 protein: CASSVVPYGELFF

J gene: TRBJ2-2
D gene: -
clone size: -
V gene: TRBV5-4
CDR3 DNA: TGTGCCAGCAGCTTAAGGGGAGTCGACACCGGGGAGCTGTTTTTT
CDR3 protein: CASSLRGVDTGELFF

J gene: TRBJ1-4
D gene: -
clone size: -
V gene: TRBV20-1
CDR3 DNA: TGCAGTGCTAGTGCAGGGCCCTTGGGTGAAAAACTGTTTTTT
CDR3 protein: CSASAGPLGEKLFF

J gene: TRBJ1-4
D gene: -
clone size: -
V gene: TRBV7-2
CDR3 DNA: TGTGCCAGCAGCTTAGAACAGGCGGTGGGGTTGCTGTTTTTT
CDR3 protein: CASSLEQAVGLLFF

J gene: TRBJ1-2
D gene: -
clone size: -
V gene: TRBV20-1
CDR3 DNA: TGCAGTGCCGAGGGGGGGGATGGCTACACCTTC
CDR3 protein: CSAEGGDGYTF

J gene: TRBJ2-7
D gene: TRBD1
clone size: -
V gene: TRBV18
CDR3 DNA: TGTGCCAGCTCTCCTACAGGGGGTTTGCACGAGCAGTACTTC
CDR3 protein: CASSPTGGLHEQYF

J gene: TRBJ2-2
D gene: -
clone size: -
V gene: TRBV6-5
CDR3 DNA: TGTGCCAGCAGTTACTCGTATAGTAACAGGGCCGGGGAGCTGTTTTTT
CDR3 protein: CASSYSYSNRAGELFF

J gene: TRBJ2-5
D gene: TRBD2
clone size: -
V gene: TRBV7-2
CDR3 DNA: TGTGCCAGCAGCTTAGGTCTAGCGGTAATAGAAGAGACCCAGTACTTC
CDR3 protein: CASSLGLAVIEETQYF

J gene: TRBJ2-7
D gene: -
clone size: -
V gene: TRBV10-3
CDR3 DNA: TGTGCCATCAGTTTCACCGGGACTCGCAGCTCCTACGAGCAGTACTTC
CDR3 protein: CAISFTGTRSSYEQYF

J gene: TRBJ1-2
D gene: -
clone size: once
V gene: TRBV5-6
CDR3 DNA: TGTGCCAGCAGTCCAGACAGGACCTATGGCTACACCTTC
CDR3 protein: CASSPDRTYGYTF

J gene: TRBJ2-1
D gene: TRBD1
clone size: -
V gene: TRBV5-1
CDR3 DNA: TGCGCCAGCAGCTTCGGGACAGGAGAGTACAATGAGCAGTTCTTC
CDR3 protein: CASSFGTGEYNEQFF